These 6 T cell receptor beta chains originate from one sample sequenced in a study of graft-versus-host responses after intestinal transplantation. Clones were sequenced by immunoSEQ multiplex PCR, and TCRdb holds only the in-frame ones, with some missing. Of approximately 16,000 clones in the sample, over 80% were seen once. The starting material was PBMCs, obtained roughly 15 weeks after intestinal transplant. These receptors originate from a human patient who received an intestinal transplant, so some T cells may come from the graft donor.

This clone was recorded only once. CDR3 protein: CASRGHYSNQPQHF. Here the CDR3 DNA reads TGTGCCAGCAGGGGACACTATAGCAATCAGCCCCAGCATTTT. This chain links TRBV28 with TRBJ1-5; D might be TRBD1 (6 bases). Germline CDR1 MDHEN, CDR2 SYDVKM. There are 14 residues in the CDR3. The germline V and J ends were trimmed by 6 bases and 0 bases, with 9 bases remaining between them.

The V call is TRBV23-1, the J call TRBJ2-7; 7 bases are a match to TRBD1. TRBV23-1 is an ORF, and what it does is uncertain. Losses at the gene ends were 5 bases for V and 9 bases for J; bases not matched to a gene: 19. The CDR3 runs to 16 residues. The CDR3 loop reads CASSEPGQPGQKGQYF. DNA of the CDR3: TGCGCCAGCAGTGAGCCGGGACAGCCGGGACAGAAGGGGCAGTACTTC.

The chain recombines TRBV28 with TRBJ2-7; TRBD1 is a possible D gene (6 bases). CDR3 length: 13 amino acids. V dropped 3 bases and J dropped 6 bases, with 12 bases sitting between them. The germline gives CDR1 MDHEN, CDR2 SYDVKM. CDR3: CASSFNQGLEQYF. The CDR3 DNA sequence: TGTGCCAGCAGTTTTAATCAGGGGCTCGAGCAGTACTTC.

V is TRBV5-1 and J is TRBJ2-3; 10 positions agree with TRBD2. The germline V gene has CDR1 SGHRS and CDR2 YFSETQ. V gave up 4 bases and J gave up 3 bases; unmatched junction bases: 2. This CDR3 has 14 residues. The DNA of the CDR3 is TGCGCCAGCAGCGAACTAGCGGGAACAGATACGCAGTATTTT. Residues: CASSELAGTDTQYF.

The chain employs TRBV10-3 and TRBJ2-2; TRBD2 matches at 8 bases. Germline V CDR1 and CDR2: ENHRY, SYGVKD. The CDR3 has 14 residues. With 4 bases clipped from V and 3 bases from J, the junction kept 1 base outside the gene matches. The CDR3 DNA reads as TGTGCCATCAGTGCGGGAGGGGACACCGGGGAGCTGTTTTTT. Its translation: CAISAGGDTGELFF.

This clone occurred a few times. The rearrangement links TRBV10-3 to TRBJ1-1; D is ambiguous. V was clipped by 10 bases and J by 0 bases, with 18 bases between them. The germline gives CDR1 ENHRY, CDR2 SYGVKD. The CDR3 has 15 residues. CDR3: CATATRRILNTEAFF. DNA for the CDR3: TGTGCCACTGCAACTCGTAGGATATTGAACACTGAAGCTTTCTTT.